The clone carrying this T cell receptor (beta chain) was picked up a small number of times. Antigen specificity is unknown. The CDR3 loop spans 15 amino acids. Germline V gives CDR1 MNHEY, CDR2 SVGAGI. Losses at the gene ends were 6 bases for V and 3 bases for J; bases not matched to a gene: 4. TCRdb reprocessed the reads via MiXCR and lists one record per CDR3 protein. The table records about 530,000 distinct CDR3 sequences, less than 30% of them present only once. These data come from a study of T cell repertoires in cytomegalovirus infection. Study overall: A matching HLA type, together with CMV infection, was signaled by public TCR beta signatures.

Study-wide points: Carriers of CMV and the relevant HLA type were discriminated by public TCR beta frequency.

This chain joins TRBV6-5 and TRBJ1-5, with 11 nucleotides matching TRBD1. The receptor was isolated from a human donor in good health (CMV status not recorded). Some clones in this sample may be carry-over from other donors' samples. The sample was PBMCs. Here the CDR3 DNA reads TGTGCCAGCAGGGGGACAGGGGGAGACAATCAGCCCCAGCATTTT. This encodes CASRGTGGDNQPQHF.